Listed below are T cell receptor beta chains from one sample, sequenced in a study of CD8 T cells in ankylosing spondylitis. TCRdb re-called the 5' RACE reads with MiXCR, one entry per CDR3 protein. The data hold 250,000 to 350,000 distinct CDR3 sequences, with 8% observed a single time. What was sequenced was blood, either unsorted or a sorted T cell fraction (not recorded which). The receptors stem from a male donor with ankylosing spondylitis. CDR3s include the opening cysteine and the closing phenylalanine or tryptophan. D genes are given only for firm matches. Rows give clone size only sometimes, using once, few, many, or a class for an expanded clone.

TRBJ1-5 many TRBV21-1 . TGTGCCAGCAGCAAAGCTCGGAATCAGCCCCAGCATTTT CASSKARNQPQHF
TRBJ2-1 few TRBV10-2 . TGCGCCAGCAGTGCAGTAGACCACTACAATGAGCAGTTCTTC CASSAVDHYNEQFF
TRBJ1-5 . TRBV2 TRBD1 TGTGCCAGCAGTACACAGGGGAACAATCAGCCCCAGCATTTT CASSTQGNNQPQHF
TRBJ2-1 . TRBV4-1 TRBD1 TGCGCCAGCAGTAAACAGGGGGAGGCGTTCTTC CASSKQGEAFF
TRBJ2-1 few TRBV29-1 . TGCAGCGTTTTAACCGGGGCCCGGGGGCTCTTC CSVLTGARGLF
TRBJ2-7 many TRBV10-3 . TGTGCCACTCTGGGACGGAGCGGCTACGAGCAGTACTTC CATLGRSGYEQYF
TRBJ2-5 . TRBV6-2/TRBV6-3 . TGTGCCAGCACTCTAAGGGTCCCCCAAAGGACCCAGTACTTC CASTLRVPQRTQYF
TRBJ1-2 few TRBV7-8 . TGTGCCAGCAGCTTAGGGTGGAACTATGGCTACACCTTC CASSLGWNYGYTF
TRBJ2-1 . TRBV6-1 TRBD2 TGTGCCAGCAGGAGGCTAGCGGGAGTAAACAATGAGCAGTTCTTC CASRRLAGVNNEQFF
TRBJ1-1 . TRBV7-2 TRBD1 TGTGCCAGCAGTTACAGGGGGAACACTGAAGCTTTCTTT CASSYRGNTEAFF
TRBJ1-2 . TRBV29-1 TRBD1 TGCAGCGGGGGCGGGGACAGCGCCGTTGAGGGCTACACCTTC CSGGGDSAVEGYTF
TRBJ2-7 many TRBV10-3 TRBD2 TGTGCCATCAGAGGGACTAGCGGGAGATACGAGCAGTACTTC CAIRGTSGRYEQYF
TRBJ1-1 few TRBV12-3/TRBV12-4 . TGTGCCAGCAGTTTAGTTGGATTCGGTGGGACTGAAGCTTTCTTT CASSLVGFGGTEAFF
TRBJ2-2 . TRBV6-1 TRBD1 TGTGCCAGCAGCGTAGGGACAGGGAACACCGGGGAGCTGTTTTTT CASSVGTGNTGELFF
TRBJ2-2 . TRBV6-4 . TGTGCCAGCTCCCCCTTGGGCGGAGTCCACCGGGAGCTGTTTTTT CASSPLGGVHRELFF
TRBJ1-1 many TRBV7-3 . TGTGCCAGCAGACGCAGGGTGGATACTGAAGCTTTCTTT CASRRRVDTEAFF
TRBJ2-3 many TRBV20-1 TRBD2 TGCAGTGCCAGACTAGCGGGAGTCGTTGATACGCAGTATTTT CSARLAGVVDTQYF
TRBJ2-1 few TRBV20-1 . TGCAGTGCCATCCACACCCTGGGTTACAATGAGCAGTTCTTC CSAIHTLGYNEQFF